This T cell receptor beta chain was recorded in a study of chemoradiotherapy in HPV16-positive cancers. Overall study findings and caveats: HPV-responsive T-cell expansion during chemoradiotherapy was linked to improved recurrence-free survival in HPV16-positive patients. Candidate HPV-specific clones and E7-related TCR motifs grew in tumor during treatment.

TCRdb's copy holds only in-frame clones and misses some; the assay was immunoSEQ multiplex PCR. Among approximately 14,000 clones listed, roughly 80% were seen once. To note about this clone: Its antigen remains unidentified.

Samples were taken several times over chemoradiotherapy. Sampling took place from a patient who underwent chemoradiotherapy. The sequence was obtained from a human donor with HPV-associated anogenital cancer.

The CDR3 is CASRRDRGSGTEAFF. CDR3 coding DNA: TGTGCCAGCAGGAGGGACAGGGGCAGCGGCACTGAAGCTTTCTTT. The chain recombines TRBV6-5 with TRBJ1-1; the match to TRBD1 covers 10 bases. CDR1 MNHEY and CDR2 SVGAGI come from the germline V gene. V lost 6 bases to trimming and J lost 4 bases; unmatched junction nucleotides: 8. The CDR3 sequence is 15 residues long.